Listed below are T cell receptor beta chains from one sample, sequenced in a study of blood T cell repertoires in COVID-19. The data were produced by immunoSEQ multiplex PCR, yet TCRdb's version contains in-frame clones alone and is incomplete. The sample holds about 320,000 clones, roughly 85% seen once. Source material: PBMCs or T cells enriched from blood (not recorded which). All receptors derive from a woman in her twenties or thirties who had been exposed to COVID-19. Both conserved end residues are part of each CDR3. D genes are given only for firm matches. Clone size is given for some rows only: seen once, a few or many times, or a class if the clone is expanded.

d_call	clone_size	v_call	j_call	cdr3_aa	cdr3_nt
TRBD1	-	TRBV7-6	TRBJ2-7	CASSLNSGTGGASGEQYF	TGTGCCAGCAGCTTAAACTCCGGGACAGGAGGTGCGAGTGGGGAGCAGTACTTC
-	-	TRBV24-1	TRBJ2-7	CATSDFGGKYF	TGTGCCACCAGTGATTTTGGGGGGAAGTACTTC
-	-	TRBV5-1	TRBJ2-7	CASSLVQGRNEQYF	TGCGCCAGCAGCTTGGTGCAGGGAAGGAACGAGCAGTACTTC
-	-	TRBV28	TRBJ2-7	CASSLRGLTSYEQYF	TGTGCCAGCAGTTTGCGAGGACTAACTTCCTACGAGCAGTACTTC
-	-	TRBV28	TRBJ1-1	CASTTVAVSVNTEAFF	TGTGCCAGCACTACGGTTGCGGTGTCTGTTAACACTGAAGCTTTCTTT
TRBD1	once	TRBV9	TRBJ2-1	CASSDGQGTSQFF	TGTGCCAGCAGCGACGGACAGGGGACAAGTCAGTTCTTC
-	once	TRBV4-3	TRBJ1-4	CASSQDLPNEKLFF	TGCGCCAGCAGCCAAGATCTCCCGAATGAAAAACTGTTTTTT
-	-	TRBV19	TRBJ1-1	CASSMRGFMNTEAFF	TGTGCCAGTAGTATGAGGGGGTTTATGAACACTGAAGCTTTCTTT
-	once	TRBV7-9	TRBJ2-1	CASSLVRGGNEQFF	TGTGCCAGCAGCTTAGTTCGTGGGGGGAATGAGCAGTTCTTC
TRBD1	-	TRBV30	TRBJ1-2	CAWSETGEYGYTF	TGTGCCTGGAGTGAGACAGGGGAATATGGCTACACCTTC
TRBD2	-	TRBV7-2	TRBJ2-3	CASSRERGEDTQYF	TGTGCCAGCAGCCGGGAGCGGGGGGAAGATACGCAGTATTTT
-	few	TRBV3-1/TRBV3-2	TRBJ2-1	CASSHRGPGGYNEQFF	TGTGCCAGCAGCCATAGGGGGCCAGGGGGGTACAATGAGCAGTTCTTC
-	-	TRBV6-5	TRBJ1-1	CASSYFDRSTEAFF	TGTGCCAGCAGTTACTTTGACAGGAGCACTGAAGCTTTCTTT
-	-	TRBV3-1/TRBV3-2	TRBJ1-5	CASSQGRERPQHF	TGTGCCAGCAGCCAAGGTCGGGAGAGGCCCCAGCATTTT